The rows below give T cell receptor beta chains drawn from one sample of a study of regulatory T cells in long-lasting Graves disease. Each CDR3 protein gets one entry after TCRdb re-called the multiplex PCR reads with MiXCR. The table includes approximately 540,000 distinct CDR3 sequences, 12% detected once. These data were likewise used in another study, on T cells in Graves' hyperthyroidism and ophthalmopathy.

Material: peripheral blood mononuclear cells (PBMCs), obtained at new diagnosis, from a patient treated with antithyroid drugs. These receptors were obtained from a woman under 40 with Graves disease. CDR3s include the opening cysteine and the closing phenylalanine or tryptophan. The order of the fields is J gene, clone size, D gene, V gene, CDR3 DNA, CDR3 protein. The D gene is left open where the match is weak. The size field is filled for only some rows; it gives once, few, many or a size class.

TRBJ2-1,few,NA,TRBV6-9,TGTGCCAGCAGTTACAATGCCTTGGGCTCCTACAATGAGCAGTTCTTC,CASSYNALGSYNEQFF
TRBJ1-2,few,NA,TRBV7-2,TGTGCCAGCAGCCACGACGGAAACTATGGCTACACCTTC,CASSHDGNYGYTF
TRBJ1-3,few,NA,TRBV28,TGTGCCAGCAGTTTGCTGGGCCCCTCTGGAAACACCATATATTTT,CASSLLGPSGNTIYF
TRBJ2-7,many,NA,TRBV5-1,TGCGCCAGCAGCGTACTCGGGGCAGAAGAGCAGTACTTC,CASSVLGAEEQYF
TRBJ1-1,many,NA,TRBV2,TGTGCCAGCATGGCAGGCCGGATGAACACTGAAGCTTTCTTT,CASMAGRMNTEAFF
TRBJ2-7,NA,TRBD1,TRBV6-2/TRBV6-3,TGTGCCAGCAGGGGGACAGGTGGGCCCTACGAGCAGTACTTC,CASRGTGGPYEQYF
TRBJ2-1,few,NA,TRBV19,TGTGCCAGTAAGGTGACCGTCTCGAATGAGCAGTTCTTC,CASKVTVSNEQFF
TRBJ2-7,NA,TRBD2,TRBV7-9,TGTGCCAGCAGCTTAACCCCAGGACTAGCGGGAGACGAGCAGTACTTC,CASSLTPGLAGDEQYF
TRBJ1-5,few,TRBD1,TRBV2,TGTGCCAGTACCGCCTCCCCCAGGGGGACCCAGCATTTT,CASTASPRGTQHF
TRBJ2-1,many,NA,TRBV24-1,TGTGCCACCAGTGATTTGGGGGGCGCCTACAATGAGCAGTTCTTC,CATSDLGGAYNEQFF
TRBJ1-6,NA,NA,TRBV7-9,TGTGCCAGCAGCTTAGCAAACAATTCACCCCTCCACTTT,CASSLANNSPLHF
TRBJ2-7,many,TRBD2,TRBV2,TGTGCCAGCAGTGGCAGCGGGAGGGCCCTGGGCGAGCAGTACTTC,CASSGSGRALGEQYF
TRBJ2-7,few,NA,TRBV6-2/TRBV6-3,TGTGCCAGCAGTTACTCGCCGTGGGGTTCCTACGAGCAGTACTTC,CASSYSPWGSYEQYF
TRBJ2-1,many,NA,TRBV6-1,TGTGCCAGCAGTGGCCGACGTGATCCCCTCAGTGAACAGTTCTTC,CASSGRRDPLSEQFF
TRBJ2-3,many,TRBD1,TRBV28,TGTGCCGGCGCCGGGACAGGTGATACGCAGTATTTT,CAGAGTGDTQYF
TRBJ2-7,many,TRBD1,TRBV2,TGTGCCAGCGCTCGGACAGGGGTTCCCTACGAGCAGTACTTC,CASARTGVPYEQYF
TRBJ1-1,many,NA,TRBV10-3,TGTGCCATCAGTGTTAGGAGGGGGATGAACACTGAAGCTTTCTTT,CAISVRRGMNTEAFF
TRBJ1-2,NA,TRBD1,TRBV4-3,TGCGCCAGCAGCCAAGAGGGGACAGGGTATCACTATGGCTACACCTTC,CASSQEGTGYHYGYTF
TRBJ2-4,many,TRBD1,TRBV28,TGTGCCAACTCCGCGGACAGGGATAACATTCAGTACTTC,CANSADRDNIQYF
TRBJ2-3,many,NA,TRBV15,TGTGCCACCAGCAGAGAGGGCGGGGTTTACACAGATACGCAGTATTTT,CATSREGGVYTDTQYF
TRBJ1-5,NA,NA,TRBV6-2/TRBV6-3,TGTGCCAGCAGTTACGTAGTAGCTGATAGCAATCAGCCCCAGCATTTT,CASSYVVADSNQPQHF
TRBJ1-5,NA,NA,TRBV7-9,TGTGCCAGCAGCTTAGGGTTAGGGGTGAGTTCTGGAAATCAGCCCCAGCATTTT,CASSLGLGVSSGNQPQHF
TRBJ1-2,many,NA,TRBV28,TGTGCCAGCAGTTCCTCCGCTGGCTACACCTTC,CASSSSAGYTF
TRBJ1-2,NA,NA,TRBV6-5,TGTGCCAGCAGTTGGGAGCAGGGTCTCCGCCACACCTTC,CASSWEQGLRHTF
TRBJ1-2,NA,NA,TRBV6-1,TGTGCCAGCAGTGAGGGATTTTATGACTACACCTTC,CASSEGFYDYTF
TRBJ2-5,many,TRBD1,TRBV14,TGTGCCAGCAGCCAAGGAGGGACAGGGGGCGGAGAGACCCAGTACTTC,CASSQGGTGGGETQYF
TRBJ2-6,NA,NA,TRBV7-2,TGTGCCAGCAGCGATTACGGTGGCACTGGGGCCAACGTCCTGACTTTC,CASSDYGGTGANVLTF
TRBJ2-2,many,NA,TRBV6-5,TGTGCCAGCAGTTACTCGATTCACACCGGGGAGCTGTTTTTT,CASSYSIHTGELFF
TRBJ2-3,many,NA,TRBV20-1,TGCAGTGCCACACCGGCCTCCGGGGGTACGCAGTATTTT,CSATPASGGTQYF
TRBJ2-5,NA,TRBD2,TRBV28,TGTGCCCCCCGACTAGCGGGAGTAGAGACCCAGTACTTC,CAPRLAGVETQYF
TRBJ2-1,NA,TRBD2,TRBV28,TGTGCCAGCAGTTATCGGTGGGCTAGCGGGAACAACAATGAGCAGTTCTTC,CASSYRWASGNNNEQFF
TRBJ2-1,many,TRBD2,TRBV7-9,TGTGCCAGCAGCCTATCGTCACTAGCGGGAGGCTCAAACAATGAGCAGTTCTTC,CASSLSSLAGGSNNEQFF
TRBJ1-6,NA,NA,TRBV27,TGTGCCAGCAGTAAGCAAGTCGGTTCACCCCTCCACTTT,CASSKQVGSPLHF
TRBJ2-2,NA,NA,TRBV5-1,TGCGCCAGCAGCCTGAACCCACGGACCGGGGAGCTGTTTTTT,CASSLNPRTGELFF
TRBJ2-1,many,TRBD2,TRBV29-1,TGCAGCGTTCGAGGACTAGCGGGAATCCCCTACAATGAGCAGTTCTTC,CSVRGLAGIPYNEQFF
TRBJ1-2,few,NA,TRBV7-9,TGTGCCAGCAGCATCGAGGGCTTTAACTATGGCTACACCTTC,CASSIEGFNYGYTF
TRBJ1-2,many,NA,TRBV6-2/TRBV6-3,TGTGCCAGCAAACCTACTTGGACCGACGGCTACACCTTC,CASKPTWTDGYTF
TRBJ1-1,many,NA,TRBV29-1,TGCAGCGTTGGGCAAGGGCCAAACACTGAAGCTTTCTTT,CSVGQGPNTEAFF
TRBJ2-2,NA,TRBD2,TRBV7-2,TGTGCCAGCAGCTTAAACGGCGGGAGAGGCACCGGGGGGCTGTTTTTT,CASSLNGGRGTGGLFF
TRBJ1-1,few,TRBD1,TRBV19,TGTGCCAGTACCAGGGGGGGGGCGAGGACTGAAGCTTTCTTT,CASTRGGARTEAFF
TRBJ2-7,many,TRBD1,TRBV28,TGTGCCAGCAGCAGGACAGGGGCCAGCTTGACCTACGAGCAGTACTTC,CASSRTGASLTYEQYF
TRBJ1-2,NA,TRBD1,TRBV6-1,TGTGCCAGCAGCAGTCGGACAGGCACTGACTATGGCTACACCTTC,CASSSRTGTDYGYTF
TRBJ2-5,many,TRBD2,TRBV2,TGTGCCAGCAGCCTCGGACTAGCGGGAGCTCAAGAGACCCAGTACTTC,CASSLGLAGAQETQYF
TRBJ2-7,few,TRBD1,TRBV2,TGTGCCAGCAGTCCAGACAGGGATGAGCAGTACTTC,CASSPDRDEQYF
TRBJ2-7,NA,TRBD2,TRBV28,TGTGCCAGCAGTTTAAGCGGGACTAGCGGGATGAACTCCTACGAGCAGTACTTC,CASSLSGTSGMNSYEQYF
TRBJ2-5,many,TRBD2,TRBV20-1,TGCAGTGCGCTCCGGGGGGACCACAAACAAGAGACCCAGTACTTC,CSALRGDHKQETQYF
TRBJ1-4,many,TRBD1,TRBV6-1,TGTGCCAGCAGTCGGGACAGGGTGAGCAAACTGTTTTTT,CASSRDRVSKLFF
TRBJ2-5,many,TRBD2,TRBV7-2,TGTGCCAGCAGCCTCGGGACTAGCGGGAGTGGAGGGACCCAGTACTTC,CASSLGTSGSGGTQYF
TRBJ1-5,few,TRBD1,TRBV20-1,TGCAGTGCTAGGGACAGGGAATACCAGCATTTT,CSARDREYQHF
TRBJ2-5,NA,NA,TRBV6-2/TRBV6-3,TGTGCCAGCAGTTACGTTATGGTTTCAGAGACCCAGTACTTC,CASSYVMVSETQYF
TRBJ1-5,many,TRBD1,TRBV19,TGTGCCAGTAGTGCTTGGGGGGTGAGATCGGGACAGACAGATCAGCCCCAGCATTTT,CASSAWGVRSGQTDQPQHF
TRBJ2-5,NA,NA,TRBV11-2,TGTGCCGGCAGCCGGAAGAGACGGCCTCAAGAGACCCAGTACTTC,CAGSRKRRPQETQYF
TRBJ1-1,many,TRBD1,TRBV6-1,TGTGCCAGCAGAAGGGACAGGGGGCCTGAAGCTTTCTTT,CASRRDRGPEAFF
TRBJ2-1,many,TRBD2,TRBV27,TGTGCCAGCAGTTTACTAGCGGAAGCCTACAATGAGCAGTTCTTC,CASSLLAEAYNEQFF
TRBJ2-7,few,NA,TRBV2,TGTGCCAGCAGTGAAGTTATCGGAGGGACCTACGAGCAGTACTTC,CASSEVIGGTYEQYF
TRBJ2-1,many,TRBD1,TRBV27,TGTGCCAGCAGTTCGACAGGGTTGCGTGACAATGAGCAGTTCTTC,CASSSTGLRDNEQFF
TRBJ2-7,many,TRBD2,TRBV4-1,TGCGCCAGCAGCCAAGATTCCCTCAGGGAGGGAGACTACGAGCAGTACTTC,CASSQDSLREGDYEQYF
TRBJ2-5,many,TRBD1,TRBV9,TGTGCCAGCAGCGTACGAGACAGGGGGCTCGAGACCCAGTACTTC,CASSVRDRGLETQYF